The present T cell receptor (beta chain) was sequenced within a study of cytomegalovirus exposure and HLA in healthy donors. About the research overall: In terms of ancestry, the Caucasian-associated cluster contained around 79% of the approximately 400 genotyped donors. Study observations and caveats: Rarity held for most TCR sequences, but there were some public TCRs that occurred in many donors. By a later analysis, the bulk of CMV-associated TCR beta chains appeared HLA-restricted. It is likely that the observed cluster of highly shared sequence variants was a sequencing artifact.

The PCR made use of 60 Vbeta and 13 Jbeta primers. Sequencing used immunoSEQ multiplex PCR; TCRdb keeps in-frame clones, though not all of them. The table lists roughly 130,000 clones, 80% of them singletons. The V gene's germline CDR1 is MNHEY and CDR2 SVGAGI. The CDR3 is made up of 14 amino acids. On this clone: Its specificity is unknown.

Material for sequencing was PBMCs. The J gene is TRBJ2-5, the V gene TRBV6-5; 8 positions match TRBD1. The J call may be wrong; the DNA end is better matched by TRBJ2-7. This TCR came from a male donor in good health and CMV-seropositive. CDR3 sequence reads: CASSPTDREYEQYF. The CDR3, as DNA: TGTGCCAGCAGTCCCACGGACAGGGAGTACGAGCAGTACTTC.